These T cell receptor beta chains were read from a single sample in a study of blood T cell repertoires in COVID-19. Clones were sequenced by immunoSEQ multiplex PCR, and TCRdb holds only the in-frame ones, with some missing. The table has about 140,000 clones, about 76% seen once; the top ten hold around 8.4%. Sequencing used peripheral blood. Receptor source: a human donor in a cohort sampled during active COVID-19. Each CDR3 is given with its conserved first and last residue. A D gene is named only where the DNA matches it firmly. Size is omitted from some rows. Given values are once, few, many or a class for expanded clones.

j_call: TRBJ2-7; clone_size: .; d_call: TRBD1; v_call: TRBV5-1; cdr3_aa: CASSLAGGLSGEQYF
j_call: TRBJ2-1; clone_size: .; d_call: TRBD1; v_call: TRBV18; cdr3_aa: CASSPDRGYNEQFF
j_call: TRBJ1-2; clone_size: .; d_call: TRBD1; v_call: TRBV19; cdr3_aa: CASSIGGRGYHYGYTF
j_call: TRBJ2-5; clone_size: .; d_call: TRBD1; v_call: TRBV24-1; cdr3_aa: CATSDPRGLKTQYF
j_call: TRBJ2-3; clone_size: .; d_call: TRBD1; v_call: TRBV27; cdr3_aa: CASRDRGTDTQYF
j_call: TRBJ1-3; clone_size: .; d_call: .; v_call: TRBV4-1; cdr3_aa: CASSQMGGREVSGNTIYF
j_call: TRBJ2-7; clone_size: .; d_call: .; v_call: TRBV12-3/TRBV12-4; cdr3_aa: CASSPLSGEQYF
j_call: TRBJ2-7; clone_size: .; d_call: .; v_call: TRBV9; cdr3_aa: CASSVDSSYEQYF
j_call: TRBJ2-7; clone_size: .; d_call: TRBD1; v_call: TRBV6-2/TRBV6-3; cdr3_aa: CASSLAGQGADYEQYF
j_call: TRBJ2-5; clone_size: .; d_call: .; v_call: TRBV25-1; cdr3_aa: CASSDDRRGETQYF
j_call: TRBJ2-1; clone_size: few; d_call: TRBD2; v_call: TRBV7-3; cdr3_aa: CASSSTSGFYNEQFF
j_call: TRBJ2-5; clone_size: .; d_call: TRBD1; v_call: TRBV4-1; cdr3_aa: CASSQLPGTGVPETQYF
j_call: TRBJ2-3; clone_size: .; d_call: TRBD2; v_call: TRBV18; cdr3_aa: CASSPARTSSTDTQYF
j_call: TRBJ1-6; clone_size: .; d_call: .; v_call: TRBV5-6; cdr3_aa: CASSPVHTGLGSPLHF
j_call: TRBJ1-1; clone_size: .; d_call: .; v_call: TRBV3-1/TRBV3-2; cdr3_aa: CASSRPGQNTEAFF
j_call: TRBJ2-7; clone_size: .; d_call: TRBD2; v_call: TRBV29-1; cdr3_aa: CSGGEGSSYEQYF
j_call: TRBJ2-5; clone_size: .; d_call: TRBD2; v_call: TRBV5-6; cdr3_aa: CASSLALAGEETQYF
j_call: TRBJ2-1; clone_size: .; d_call: .; v_call: TRBV7-2; cdr3_aa: CASSFFGTTSYEQFF
j_call: TRBJ2-2; clone_size: .; d_call: TRBD1; v_call: TRBV18; cdr3_aa: CASSRQGGELFF
j_call: TRBJ2-3; clone_size: few; d_call: .; v_call: TRBV29-1; cdr3_aa: CSVVQGTDTQYF
j_call: TRBJ2-7; clone_size: .; d_call: .; v_call: TRBV7-2; cdr3_aa: CASSEHSYEQYF
j_call: TRBJ2-3; clone_size: .; d_call: .; v_call: TRBV27; cdr3_aa: CASSGGTAQFTDTQYF
j_call: TRBJ2-7; clone_size: .; d_call: TRBD1; v_call: TRBV2; cdr3_aa: CASRTLGTASYEQYF
j_call: TRBJ2-7; clone_size: .; d_call: TRBD1; v_call: TRBV3-1/TRBV3-2; cdr3_aa: CASSHSDRGNKEQYF
j_call: TRBJ2-7; clone_size: .; d_call: .; v_call: TRBV7-8; cdr3_aa: CASSPPQYSGTYEQYF
j_call: TRBJ2-7; clone_size: .; d_call: TRBD2; v_call: TRBV2; cdr3_aa: CASSDASGRVSDEQYF
j_call: TRBJ2-7; clone_size: .; d_call: .; v_call: TRBV4-1; cdr3_aa: CASSQGPRDTPGSYEQYF
j_call: TRBJ2-1; clone_size: .; d_call: TRBD1; v_call: TRBV7-2; cdr3_aa: CASSLAHFERPGGEQFF
j_call: TRBJ2-1; clone_size: .; d_call: TRBD2; v_call: TRBV29-1; cdr3_aa: CSVVGGRAADEQFF
j_call: TRBJ1-1; clone_size: .; d_call: .; v_call: TRBV19; cdr3_aa: CASSIGSATANTEAFF
j_call: TRBJ2-5; clone_size: .; d_call: .; v_call: TRBV19; cdr3_aa: CASSIGVQETQYF
j_call: TRBJ2-1; clone_size: .; d_call: .; v_call: TRBV7-2; cdr3_aa: CASSLNPTGYNEQFF
j_call: TRBJ2-3; clone_size: .; d_call: TRBD2; v_call: TRBV27; cdr3_aa: CASSLVGGRAADTQYF
j_call: TRBJ2-2; clone_size: .; d_call: TRBD2; v_call: TRBV18; cdr3_aa: CASSPPGLAFAGELFF
j_call: TRBJ1-1; clone_size: .; d_call: .; v_call: TRBV4-3; cdr3_aa: CASSQDYTTGAFF
j_call: TRBJ1-3; clone_size: .; d_call: .; v_call: TRBV5-5; cdr3_aa: CASSSTTGTNTIYF
j_call: TRBJ2-6; clone_size: .; d_call: .; v_call: TRBV9; cdr3_aa: CASSAGHSGANVLTF
j_call: TRBJ2-5; clone_size: .; d_call: TRBD2; v_call: TRBV20-1; cdr3_aa: CSASFAGGYQETQYF
j_call: TRBJ2-7; clone_size: few; d_call: .; v_call: TRBV11-2; cdr3_aa: CASSLVVVGRSYEQYF
j_call: TRBJ2-7; clone_size: .; d_call: TRBD2; v_call: TRBV4-2; cdr3_aa: CASSQDYSLRVRGLTLATSYEQYF
j_call: TRBJ2-7; clone_size: .; d_call: TRBD1; v_call: TRBV29-1; cdr3_aa: CSVEDTDRGTYEQYF
j_call: TRBJ1-3; clone_size: .; d_call: .; v_call: TRBV4-3; cdr3_aa: CASSQEYSSGNTIYF
j_call: TRBJ1-1; clone_size: few; d_call: .; v_call: TRBV19; cdr3_aa: CASSTGAFTEAFF
j_call: TRBJ1-2; clone_size: .; d_call: .; v_call: TRBV14; cdr3_aa: CASSQDLIYGYTF
j_call: TRBJ2-3; clone_size: .; d_call: .; v_call: TRBV5-8; cdr3_aa: CASSSRLGADTQYF